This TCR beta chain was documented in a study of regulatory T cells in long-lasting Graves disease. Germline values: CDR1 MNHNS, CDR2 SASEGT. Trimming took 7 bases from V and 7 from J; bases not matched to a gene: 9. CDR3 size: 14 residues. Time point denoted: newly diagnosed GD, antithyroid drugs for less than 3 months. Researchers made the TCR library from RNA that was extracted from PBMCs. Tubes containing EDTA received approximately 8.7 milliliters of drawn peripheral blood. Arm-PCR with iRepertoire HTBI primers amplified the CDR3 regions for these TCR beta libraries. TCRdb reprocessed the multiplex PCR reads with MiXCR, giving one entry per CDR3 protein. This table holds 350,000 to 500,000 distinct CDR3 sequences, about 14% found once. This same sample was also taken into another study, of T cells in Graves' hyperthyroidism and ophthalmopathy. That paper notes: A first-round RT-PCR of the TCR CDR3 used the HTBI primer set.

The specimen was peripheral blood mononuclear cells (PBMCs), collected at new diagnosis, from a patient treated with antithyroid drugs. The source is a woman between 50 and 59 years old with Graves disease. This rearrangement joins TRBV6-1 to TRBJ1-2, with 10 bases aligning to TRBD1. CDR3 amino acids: CASTPMGDRGGYTF. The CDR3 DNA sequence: TGTGCCAGCACCCCGATGGGGGACAGGGGTGGCTACACCTTC.